The 21 T cell receptor beta chains presented below share a single source sample, sequenced in a study of glioma-infiltrating T cells. The iRepertoire nested amplicon-rescue multiplex PCR amplified TCR alpha and beta CDR3s from RNA. TCRdb processed the multiplex PCR reads anew with MiXCR; each CDR3 protein has one entry. The table records about 130,000 distinct CDR3 sequences, 20% to 25% of them present only once. Sequencing input: glioma tissue, nonneoplastic brain tissue, or PBMCs (not recorded which). The receptor set was obtained from a human donor with low-grade glioma or glioblastoma, undergoing nonglioma brain surgery, or in good health (not recorded which).

This clonotype was seen repeatedly, ten times or more. The rearrangement uses TRBV24-1 and TRBJ1-2; 9 positions match TRBD1. CDR1 KGHDR and CDR2 SFDVKD come from the germline V gene. Trimming removed 6 bases from V and 8 bases from J; junction bases left unmatched: 12. The CDR3 is 15 amino acids. The CDR3 protein is CATSSEQGARGGYTF. CDR3 DNA sequence: TGTGCCACCAGTTCAGAACAGGGGGCGCGTGGAGGCTACACCTTC.

The sample holds many counts of this clonotype. This chain links TRBV7-2 with TRBJ1-6; D is ambiguous. Germline CDR1 reads SGHTA; CDR2 reads FQGNSA. The CDR3 spans 16 residues. Between the trimmed V and J ends, which lost 2 bases and 0 bases, there was a span of 8 bases. The CDR3 sequence is CASSLYPSSYNSPLHF. The CDR3 region has the DNA TGTGCCAGCAGCTTATATCCGAGCTCCTATAATTCACCCCTCCACTTT.

This clonotype was recorded at least ten times. The genes are TRBV6-6 and TRBJ1-3, with no clear D. The germline V gene encodes CDR1 MNHNY and CDR2 SVGAGI (reference sequence). The ends were cut back, 2 bases at V and 3 bases at J, with 5 bases in the middle. The CDR3 loop spans 13 amino acids. CDR3 sequence (DNA): TGTGCCAGCAGTTACCAAGGTGGAAACACCATATATTTT. It codes for CASSYQGGNTIYF.

This clonotype was observed at least ten times. The V and J genes are TRBV19 and TRBJ1-1; TRBD1 might be the D (6 bases). Germline V gene data show CDR1 as LNHDA and CDR2 as SQIVND (reference sequence). The CDR3 has 14 residues. The V end lost 5 bases, the J end lost 5 bases, and 15 bases lay between the germline ends. In DNA form, the CDR3 reads TGTGCCAGTAGTGCCCGCCGGGGGCCTACTGAAGCTTTCTTT. As protein: CASSARRGPTEAFF.

The table lists this clonotype with many counts. V is TRBV12-3 or TRBV12-4 and J is TRBJ1-2; 8 nucleotides align to TRBD1. J lost 5 bases, V lost 4 bases, and 9 bases had no gene match. The CDR3 extends over 15 amino acids. CDR3 DNA: TGTGCCAGCAGTTCCCCAGGGGGCAGATGGTATGGCTACACCTTC. Its translation is CASSSPGGRWYGYTF.

This clonotype was observed a few times. The gene calls are TRBV12-3 or TRBV12-4 and TRBJ2-2; no definite D call. CDR3 size: 12 residues. The germline V and J ends were trimmed by 3 bases and 6 bases, with 5 bases remaining between them. The chain's CDR3 is CASSFASGELFF. The CDR3 DNA follows: TGTGCCAGCAGTTTCGCGTCCGGGGAGCTGTTTTTT.

This clonotype came up a few times. The chain has TRBV4-3 and TRBJ2-7, with D possibly TRBD2 on 6 matching bases. This CDR3 spans 13 amino acids. The ends were cut back, 1 base at V and 3 bases at J, with 7 bases in the middle. The germline V gene has CDR1 LGHNA and CDR2 YSLEER. The CDR3 loop is CASSQATSYEQYF. The CDR3 DNA is TGCGCCAGCAGCCAAGCGACTAGCTACGAGCAGTACTTC.

This clonotype was found a few times. The gene calls are TRBV7-3 and TRBJ2-1; possible D gene TRBD2, 8 bases. The germline CDR1 and CDR2 sequences are SGHTA and FQGTGA. The CDR3 runs 16 residues. The ends were cut back, 1 base at V and 5 bases at J, with 15 bases in the middle. The CDR3 reads CASSLSSGRGHNEQFF. CDR3 nucleotide sequence: TGTGCCAGCAGCTTAAGCTCCGGGAGGGGGCACAATGAGCAGTTCTTC.

J is TRBJ2-7 and V is TRBV4-3; 8 bases are a match to TRBD1. This CDR3 region has 15 residues. Germline V lookup: CDR1 LGHNA, CDR2 YSLEER. The trim removed 1 base at V and 2 bases at J, leaving 4 bases unmatched. The CDR3 coding sequence is TGCGCCAGCAGCCAAGGGCAGGGGGCGACCTACGAGCAGTACTTC. It yields the protein CASSQGQGATYEQYF.

A word on this clonotype: A much larger clone sits a single nucleotide away, making a read error possible. CDR3 amino acids: CASRIRLGTANSPLHF. CDR3 sequence (DNA): TGTGCCAGCAGGATACGGCTGGGGACAGCCAATTCACCCCTCCACTTT. The chain is built from TRBV2 and TRBJ1-6; 7 bases align to TRBD1. This CDR3 is 16 amino acids long. The V and J ends lost 6 bases and 7 bases, in that order; junction bases with no gene match: 12. Germline assignment: CDR1 SNHLY and CDR2 FYNNEI.

This chain joins TRBV11-3 and TRBJ2-5, with 12 nucleotides matching TRBD2. The CDR3 has 15 amino acids. The junction had 8 bases not matched to a gene; V was cut back by 5 bases and J by 7 bases. Germline CDR1 is SGHNT and CDR2 is YENEEA. The CDR3 region has the DNA TGTGCCAGCAGCCCGGGACTAGCGGGCTTGGGGACCCAGTACTTC. Protein: CASSPGLAGLGTQYF.

At least ten counts were recorded for this clonotype. DNA of the CDR3: TGCAGCGTTGACGGAGGGGATCGTGAGCAGTTCTTC. It yields the protein CSVDGGDREQFF. The V and J genes are TRBV29-1 and TRBJ2-1; D may be TRBD2 (6 bases). The V gene's germline CDR1 is SQVTM and CDR2 ANQGSEA. V lost 3 bases, J lost 9 bases, and 12 bases lay in between. The CDR3 is 12 residues long.

At least ten counts were recorded for this clonotype. This rearrangement joins TRBV6-1 to TRBJ2-1; a possible D gene is TRBD2 (5 bases). The germline V gene has CDR1 MNHNS and CDR2 SASEGT. V lost 8 bases and J 3 bases, leaving 8 bases between the germline ends. The CDR3 has 12 amino acids. The CDR3 nucleotides read TGTGCCAGCCGCCGGGGCTACAATGAGCAGTTCTTC. Its translation is CASRRGYNEQFF.

The rearrangement links TRBV10-2 to TRBJ2-3; TRBD2 agrees at 9 bases. Germline assignment: CDR1 WSHSY and CDR2 SAAADI. There are 16 residues in the CDR3. Trimming removed 4 bases from V and 2 bases from J; junction bases left unmatched: 7. The CDR3 bases are TGCGCCAGCAGTGCCTTTCTAGCGGGAAACACAGATACGCAGTATTTT. It is translated as CASSAFLAGNTDTQYF.

This clonotype was counted only a few times. At one end the junction does not follow the germline gene, possibly because of a read error. This chain uses TRBV7-8 with TRBJ1-5, with D hard to call. The CDR3 contains 15 residues. Germline lookup yields CDR1 SGHVS and CDR2 FQNEAQ. This CDR3 is CASSLAFGSNRPQHF. CDR3 nucleotides: TGTGCCAGCAGCTTAGCTTTTGGGAGCAATCGGCCCCAGCATTTT.

As regards this clonotype: A junction boundary mismatches the germline segment, possibly from a read error. The rearrangement joins TRBV2 to TRBJ2-3; D may be TRBD2 (5 bases). Germline V gives CDR1 SNHLY, CDR2 FYNNEI. CDR3 size: 15 residues. CDR3 bases: TGTGCCGGCAGTGAATTGTCGGGAAGCACAGATACGCAGTATTTT. Amino acids: CAGSELSGSTDTQYF.

This clonotype was counted at least ten times. The rearrangement uses TRBV6-1 and TRBJ2-7; D not resolved. This CDR3 is 14 amino acids long. Per germline, CDR1 MNHNS and CDR2 SASEGT. The V end was cut by 5 bases, the J end by 2 bases, with 13 bases between. The CDR3 region is CASSPTLRPYEQYF. In nucleotides, the CDR3 is TGTGCCAGCAGTCCGACTCTAAGGCCCTACGAGCAGTACTTC.

The genes are TRBV29-1 and TRBJ1-2; D remains unclear. The V and J ends lost 5 bases and 1 base respectively, with 8 bases between them. The CDR3 runs to 12 residues. Germline CDR1 reads SQVTM; CDR2 reads ANQGSEA. The CDR3 DNA reads as TGCAGCGTTTCCAGCAGTAACTATGGCTACACCTTC. This translates into CSVSSSNYGYTF.

Many counts were recorded for this clonotype. This chain connects TRBV4-2 to TRBJ1-2; unclear D gene. Trimming left V 0 bases short and J 8 bases short, with 10 bases between. CDR3 length equals 13 residues. CDR1 is LGHNA, CDR2 YNFKEQ, per germline. CDR3 sequence: CASSQDSFLGYTF. The CDR3 DNA reads as TGTGCCAGCAGCCAAGATTCCTTCCTCGGCTACACCTTC.

This clonotype was seen repeatedly, ten times or more. V is TRBV2 and J is TRBJ2-5; D remains ambiguous. V was clipped by 7 bases and J by 0 bases, with 15 bases between them. The CDR3 spans 15 residues. Germline CDR1 SNHLY, CDR2 FYNNEI. The CDR3 loop reads CASTGLGSYQETQYF. CDR3 in DNA: TGTGCCAGCACTGGATTAGGGTCGTACCAAGAGACCCAGTACTTC.

There are many counts of this clonotype. V usage is TRBV20-1 and J usage is TRBJ2-7, with TRBD1 matching over 8 bases. V shed 4 bases and J 3 bases; nucleotides not matched to a gene: 8. CDR3 length: 14 residues. Germline assignment: CDR1 DFQATT and CDR2 SNEGSKA (reference sequence). CDR3 sequence: CSATKDRAGYEQYF. The CDR3 DNA follows: TGCAGTGCTACCAAGGACAGGGCGGGCTACGAGCAGTACTTC.